This T cell receptor beta chain was sequenced in a study of cytomegalovirus exposure and HLA in healthy donors. The germline V gene has CDR1 SGHNT and CDR2 YYREEE (reference sequence). Trimming removed 4 bases from V and 6 bases from J; junction bases left unmatched: 10. This CDR3 contains 15 residues. PCR used 60 Vbeta primers and 13 Jbeta primers. TCRdb keeps only in-frame clones here, not all; method: immunoSEQ multiplex PCR. The sample yields approximately 150,000 clones, under 85% seen once. This clonotype originated in a woman under 30 in good health and CMV-seropositive. Sequencing used PBMCs. This chain links TRBV5-4 with TRBJ2-1; TRBD1 aligns across 7 bases. CDR3 sequence (DNA): TGTGCCAGCAGCGAGACAGGGAAGATTGGCAATGAGCAGTTCTTC. Encoded protein: CASSETGKIGNEQFF.